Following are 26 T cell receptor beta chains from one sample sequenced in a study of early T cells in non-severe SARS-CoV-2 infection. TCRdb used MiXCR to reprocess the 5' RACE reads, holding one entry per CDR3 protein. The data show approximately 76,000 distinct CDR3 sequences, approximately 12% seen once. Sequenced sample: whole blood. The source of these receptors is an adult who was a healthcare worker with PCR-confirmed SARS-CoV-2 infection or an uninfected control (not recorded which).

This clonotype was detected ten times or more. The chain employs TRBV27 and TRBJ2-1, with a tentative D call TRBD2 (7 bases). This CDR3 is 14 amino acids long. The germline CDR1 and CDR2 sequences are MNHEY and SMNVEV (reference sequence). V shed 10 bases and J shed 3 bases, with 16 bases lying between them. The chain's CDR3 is CATRRRGGYNEQFF. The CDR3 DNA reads TGTGCCACTAGAAGGAGGGGGGGCTACAATGAGCAGTTCTTC.

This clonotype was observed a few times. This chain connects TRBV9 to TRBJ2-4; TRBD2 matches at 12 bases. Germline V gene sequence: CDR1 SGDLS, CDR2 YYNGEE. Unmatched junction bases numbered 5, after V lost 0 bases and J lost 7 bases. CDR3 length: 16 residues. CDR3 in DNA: TGTGCCAGCAGCGTAGACCTAGCGGGGGGGCGGAACATTCAGTACTTC. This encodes CASSVDLAGGRNIQYF.

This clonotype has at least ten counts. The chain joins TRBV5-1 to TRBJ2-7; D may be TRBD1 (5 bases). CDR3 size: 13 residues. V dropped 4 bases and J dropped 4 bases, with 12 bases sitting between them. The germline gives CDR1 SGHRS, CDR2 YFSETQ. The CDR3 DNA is TGCGCCAGCAGCACCTCCCAGGGATACGAGCAGTACTTC. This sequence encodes CASSTSQGYEQYF.

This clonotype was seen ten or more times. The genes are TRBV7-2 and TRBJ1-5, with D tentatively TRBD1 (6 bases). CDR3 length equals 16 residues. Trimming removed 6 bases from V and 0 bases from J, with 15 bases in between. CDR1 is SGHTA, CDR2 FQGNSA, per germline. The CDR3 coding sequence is TGTGCCAGCAGTTCAGGACAGCCCAATAGCAATCAGCCCCAGCATTTT. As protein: CASSSGQPNSNQPQHF.

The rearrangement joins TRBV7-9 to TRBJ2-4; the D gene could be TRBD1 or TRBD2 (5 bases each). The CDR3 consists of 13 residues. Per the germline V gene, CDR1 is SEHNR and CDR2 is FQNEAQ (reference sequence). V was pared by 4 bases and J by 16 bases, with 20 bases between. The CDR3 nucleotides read TGTGCCAGCAGCTCATCGGACACTAGGAGACCCTACTTC. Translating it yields CASSSSDTRRPYF.

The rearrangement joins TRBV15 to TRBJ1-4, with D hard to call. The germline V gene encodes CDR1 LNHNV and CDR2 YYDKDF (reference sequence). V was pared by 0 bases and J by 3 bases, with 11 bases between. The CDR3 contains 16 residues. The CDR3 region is CATSRDVPGANEKLFF. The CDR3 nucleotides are TGTGCCACCAGCAGAGATGTTCCTGGGGCTAATGAAAAACTGTTTTTT. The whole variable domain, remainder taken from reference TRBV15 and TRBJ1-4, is DAMVIQNPRYQVTQFGKPVTLSCSQTLNHNVMYWYQQKSSQAPKLLFHYYDKDFNNEADTPDNFQSRRPNTSFCFLDIRSPGLGDTAMYLCATSRDVPGANEKLFFGSGTQLSVL.

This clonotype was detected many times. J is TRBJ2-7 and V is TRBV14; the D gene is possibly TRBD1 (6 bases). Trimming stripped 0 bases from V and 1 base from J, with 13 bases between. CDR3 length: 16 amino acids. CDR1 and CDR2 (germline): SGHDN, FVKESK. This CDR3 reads CASSQEGASRSYEQYF. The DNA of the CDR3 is TGTGCCAGCAGCCAAGAGGGGGCTAGTAGGTCCTACGAGCAGTACTTC. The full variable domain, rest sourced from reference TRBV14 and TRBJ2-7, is EAGVTQFPSHSVIEKGQTVTLRCDPISGHDNLYWYRRVMGKEIKFLLHFVKESKQDESGMPNNRFLAERTGGTYSTLKVQPAELEDSGVYFCASSQEGASRSYEQYFGPGTRLTVT.

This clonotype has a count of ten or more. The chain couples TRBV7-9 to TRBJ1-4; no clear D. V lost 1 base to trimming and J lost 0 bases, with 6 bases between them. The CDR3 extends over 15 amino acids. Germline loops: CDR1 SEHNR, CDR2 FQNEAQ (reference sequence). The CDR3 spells CASSLVGATNEKLFF. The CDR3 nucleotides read TGTGCCAGCAGCTTAGTAGGTGCAACTAATGAAAAACTGTTTTTT.

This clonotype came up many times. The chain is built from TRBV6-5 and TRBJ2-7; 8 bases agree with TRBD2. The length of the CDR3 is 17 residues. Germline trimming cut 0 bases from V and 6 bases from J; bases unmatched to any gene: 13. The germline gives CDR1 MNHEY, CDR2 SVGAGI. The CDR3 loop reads CASSYSRGAGRLSEQYF. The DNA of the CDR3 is TGTGCCAGCAGTTACTCGCGGGGGGCAGGGAGACTCTCCGAGCAGTACTTC.

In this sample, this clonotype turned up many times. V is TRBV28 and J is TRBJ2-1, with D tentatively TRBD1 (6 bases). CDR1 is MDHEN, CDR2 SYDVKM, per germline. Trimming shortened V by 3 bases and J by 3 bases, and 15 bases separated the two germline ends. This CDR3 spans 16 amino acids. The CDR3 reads CASSFSQDRDYNEQFF. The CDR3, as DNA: TGTGCCAGCAGTTTCTCCCAGGACAGAGACTACAATGAGCAGTTCTTC.

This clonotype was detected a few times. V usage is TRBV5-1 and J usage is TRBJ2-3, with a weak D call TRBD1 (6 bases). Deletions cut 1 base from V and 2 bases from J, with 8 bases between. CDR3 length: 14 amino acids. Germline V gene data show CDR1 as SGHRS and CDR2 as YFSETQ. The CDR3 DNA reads TGCGCCAGCAGCTTGACAGGGAACACAGATACGCAGTATTTT. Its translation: CASSLTGNTDTQYF. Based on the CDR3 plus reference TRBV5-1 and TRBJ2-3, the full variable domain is KAGVTQTPRYLIKTRGQQVTLSCSPISGHRSVSWYQQTPGQGLQFLFEYFSETQRNKGNFPGRFSGRQFSNSRSEMNVSTLELGDSALYLCASSLTGNTDTQYFGPGTRLTVL.

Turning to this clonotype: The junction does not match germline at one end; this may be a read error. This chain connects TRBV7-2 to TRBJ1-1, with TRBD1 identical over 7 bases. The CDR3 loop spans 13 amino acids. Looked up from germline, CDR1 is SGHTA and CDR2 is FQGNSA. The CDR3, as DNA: TGTGCCAGCAACTTACGAGGGACAGCGTCAGCTTTCTTT. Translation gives CASNLRGTASAFF.

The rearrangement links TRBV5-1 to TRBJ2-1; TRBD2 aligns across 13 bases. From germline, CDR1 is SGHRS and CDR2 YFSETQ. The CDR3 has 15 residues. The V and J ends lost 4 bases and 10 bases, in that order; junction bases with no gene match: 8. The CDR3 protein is CASSAPGLAGWEQFF. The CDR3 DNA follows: TGCGCCAGCAGCGCCCCGGGACTAGCGGGGTGGGAGCAGTTCTTC. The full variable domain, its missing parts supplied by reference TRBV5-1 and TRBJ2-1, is KAGVTQTPRYLIKTRGQQVTLSCSPISGHRSVSWYQQTPGQGLQFLFEYFSETQRNKGNFPGRFSGRQFSNSRSEMNVSTLELGDSALYLCASSAPGLAGWEQFFGPGTRLTVL.

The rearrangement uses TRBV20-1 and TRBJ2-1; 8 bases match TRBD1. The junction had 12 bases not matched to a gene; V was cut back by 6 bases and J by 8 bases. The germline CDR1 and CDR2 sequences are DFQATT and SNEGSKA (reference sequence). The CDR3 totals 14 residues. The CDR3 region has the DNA TGCAGTGCAACAGGGACAGGCGGTTCGTATGAGCAGTTCTTC. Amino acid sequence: CSATGTGGSYEQFF.

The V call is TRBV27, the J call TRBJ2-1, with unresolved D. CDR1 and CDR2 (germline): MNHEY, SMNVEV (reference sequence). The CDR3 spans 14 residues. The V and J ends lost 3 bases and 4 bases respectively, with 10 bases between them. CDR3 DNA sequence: TGTGCCAGCAGTTTTGGGCAAGGTTACAATGAGCAGTTCTTC. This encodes CASSFGQGYNEQFF.

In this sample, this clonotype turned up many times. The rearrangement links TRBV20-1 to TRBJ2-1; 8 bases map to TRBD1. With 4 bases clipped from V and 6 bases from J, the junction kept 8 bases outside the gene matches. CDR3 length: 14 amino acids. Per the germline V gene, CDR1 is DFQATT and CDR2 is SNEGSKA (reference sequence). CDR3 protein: CSANPGTGGNEQFF. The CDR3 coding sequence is TGCAGTGCTAACCCCGGGACAGGAGGCAATGAGCAGTTCTTC.

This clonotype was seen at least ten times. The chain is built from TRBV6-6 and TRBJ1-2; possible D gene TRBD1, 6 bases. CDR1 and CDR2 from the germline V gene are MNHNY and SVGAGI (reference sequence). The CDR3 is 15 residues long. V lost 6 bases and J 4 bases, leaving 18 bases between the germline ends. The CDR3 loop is CASSQGPTAGYGYTF. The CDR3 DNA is TGTGCCAGCAGCCAGGGGCCGACCGCTGGCTATGGCTACACCTTC.

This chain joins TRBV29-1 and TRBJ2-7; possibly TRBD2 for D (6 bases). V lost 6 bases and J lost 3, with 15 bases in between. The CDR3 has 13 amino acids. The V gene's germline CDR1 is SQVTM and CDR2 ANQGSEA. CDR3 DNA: TGCAGCGTGGATGGGCCCGGGGGCTACGAGCAGTACTTC. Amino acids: CSVDGPGGYEQYF.

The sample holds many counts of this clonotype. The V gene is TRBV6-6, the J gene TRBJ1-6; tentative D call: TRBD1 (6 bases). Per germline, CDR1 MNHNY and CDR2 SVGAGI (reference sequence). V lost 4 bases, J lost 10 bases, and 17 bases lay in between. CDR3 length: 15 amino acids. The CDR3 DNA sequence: TGTGCCAGCAGTTCCTTGACAGGAACCGGATCACCCCTCCACTTT. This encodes CASSSLTGTGSPLHF.

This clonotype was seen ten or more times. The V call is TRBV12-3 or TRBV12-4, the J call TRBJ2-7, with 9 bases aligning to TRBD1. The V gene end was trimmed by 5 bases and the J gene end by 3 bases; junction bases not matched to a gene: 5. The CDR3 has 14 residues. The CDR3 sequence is CASSPSGQGYEQYF. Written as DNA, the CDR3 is TGTGCCAGCAGTCCATCGGGACAGGGCTACGAGCAGTACTTC.

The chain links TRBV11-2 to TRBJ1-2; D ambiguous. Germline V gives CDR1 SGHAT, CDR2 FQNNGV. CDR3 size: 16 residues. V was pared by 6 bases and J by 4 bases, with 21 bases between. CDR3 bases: TGTGCCAGCAGTCAGGATCGGTTTAGGGCCGGCTATGGCTACACCTTC. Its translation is CASSQDRFRAGYGYTF.

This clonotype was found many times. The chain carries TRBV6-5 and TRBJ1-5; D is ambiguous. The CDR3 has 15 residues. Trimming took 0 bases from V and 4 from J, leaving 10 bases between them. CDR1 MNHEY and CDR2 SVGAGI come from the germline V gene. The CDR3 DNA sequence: TGTGCCAGCAGTTACTCTGAGGGAGGGAATCAGCCCCAGCATTTT. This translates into CASSYSEGGNQPQHF.

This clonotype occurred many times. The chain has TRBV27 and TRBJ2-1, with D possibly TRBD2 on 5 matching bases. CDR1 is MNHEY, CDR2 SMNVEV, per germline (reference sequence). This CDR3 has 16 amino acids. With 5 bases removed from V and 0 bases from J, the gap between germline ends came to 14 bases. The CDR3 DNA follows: TGTGCCAGCAGTAACCGGACTCCTAGCTCCTACAATGAGCAGTTCTTC. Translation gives CASSNRTPSSYNEQFF.

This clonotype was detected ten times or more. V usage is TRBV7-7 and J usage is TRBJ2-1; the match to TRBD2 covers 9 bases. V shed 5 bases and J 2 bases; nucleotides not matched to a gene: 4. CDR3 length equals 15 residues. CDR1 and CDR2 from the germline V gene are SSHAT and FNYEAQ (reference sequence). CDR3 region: CASSRLADPYNEQFF. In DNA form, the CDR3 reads TGTGCCAGCAGCCGACTAGCGGATCCCTACAATGAGCAGTTCTTC.

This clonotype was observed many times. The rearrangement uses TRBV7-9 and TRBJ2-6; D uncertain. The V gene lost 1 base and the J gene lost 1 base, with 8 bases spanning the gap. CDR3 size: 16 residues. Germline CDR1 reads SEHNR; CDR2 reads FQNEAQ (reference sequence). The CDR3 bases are TGTGCCAGCAGCTTAGTGTCTGTTTCTGGGGCCAACGTCCTGACTTTC. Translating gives CASSLVSVSGANVLTF.

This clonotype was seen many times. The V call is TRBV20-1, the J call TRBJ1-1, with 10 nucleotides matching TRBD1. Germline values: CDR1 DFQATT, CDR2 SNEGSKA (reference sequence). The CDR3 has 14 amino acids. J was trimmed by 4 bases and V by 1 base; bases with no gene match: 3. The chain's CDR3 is CSARGDRGSTEAFF. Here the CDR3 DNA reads TGCAGTGCTAGAGGGGACAGGGGTTCCACTGAAGCTTTCTTT.